Reported below is one T cell receptor beta chain. What it binds is unknown. Germline assignment: CDR1 SGHTS and CDR2 YDEGEE. CDR3 length: 15 residues. V was clipped by 4 bases and J by 8 bases; unmatched bases: 4. Time point: newly diagnosed GD, antithyroid drugs for less than 3 months. PBMC-derived RNA was used for the TCR library. This specimen comes from a study of regulatory T cells in long-lasting Graves disease. Study-level findings and limits: Persistent cases favored TRBV28, TRBJ1-2 and TRBJ2-5.

The TCR beta library used iRepertoire HTBI primers with Arm-PCR amplification of CDR3. TCRdb re-analysed the multiplex PCR reads in MiXCR, keeping a single row per CDR3 protein. The table includes about 300,000 distinct CDR3 sequences, 18% detected once. The V gene is TRBV5-8, the J gene TRBJ2-1, with 15 bases that match TRBD2. This receptor was taken from a female donor with Graves disease. Sample: peripheral blood mononuclear cells (PBMCs), taken at new diagnosis, from a patient treated with antithyroid drugs. The CDR3 region has the DNA TGTGCCAGCAGCCGGACTAGCGGGAGGGTGTATGAGCAGTTCTTC. Translated, it gives CASSRTSGRVYEQFF.